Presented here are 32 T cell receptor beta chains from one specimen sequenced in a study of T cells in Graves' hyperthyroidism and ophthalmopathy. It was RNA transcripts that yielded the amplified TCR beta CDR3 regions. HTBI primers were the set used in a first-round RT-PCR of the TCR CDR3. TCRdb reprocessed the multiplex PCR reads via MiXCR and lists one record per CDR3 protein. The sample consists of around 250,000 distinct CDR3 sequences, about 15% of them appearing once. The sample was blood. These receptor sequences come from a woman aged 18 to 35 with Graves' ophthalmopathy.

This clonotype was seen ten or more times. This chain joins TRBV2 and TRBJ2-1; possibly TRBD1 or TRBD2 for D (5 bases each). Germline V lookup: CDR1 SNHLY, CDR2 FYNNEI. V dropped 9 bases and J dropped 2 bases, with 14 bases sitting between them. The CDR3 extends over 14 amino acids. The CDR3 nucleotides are TGTGCCAGTTGGGGACGAAAGACCTACAATGAGCAGTTCTTC. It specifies CASWGRKTYNEQFF.

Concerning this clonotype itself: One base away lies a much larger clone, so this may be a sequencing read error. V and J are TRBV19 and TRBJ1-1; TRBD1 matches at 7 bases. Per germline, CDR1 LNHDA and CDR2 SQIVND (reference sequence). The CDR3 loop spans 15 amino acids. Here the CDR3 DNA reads TGTGCCAGTATCGCCTGGACAGGAGGAAACACTGAAGCTTCCTTT. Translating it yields CASIAWTGGNTEASF.

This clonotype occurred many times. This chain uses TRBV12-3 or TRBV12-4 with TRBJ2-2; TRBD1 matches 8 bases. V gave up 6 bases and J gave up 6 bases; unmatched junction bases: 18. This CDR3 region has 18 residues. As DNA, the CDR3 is TGTGCCAGCAGCTTGACCTACTCTCAGGGGGCGCGGGCCGGGGAGCTGTTTTTT. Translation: CASSLTYSQGARAGELFF.

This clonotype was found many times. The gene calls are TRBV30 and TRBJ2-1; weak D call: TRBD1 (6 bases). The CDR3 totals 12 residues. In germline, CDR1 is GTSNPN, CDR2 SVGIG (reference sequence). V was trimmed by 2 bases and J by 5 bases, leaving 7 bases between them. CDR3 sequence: CAWSRGNNEQFF. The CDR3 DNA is TGTGCCTGGAGTAGGGGGAACAATGAGCAGTTCTTC.

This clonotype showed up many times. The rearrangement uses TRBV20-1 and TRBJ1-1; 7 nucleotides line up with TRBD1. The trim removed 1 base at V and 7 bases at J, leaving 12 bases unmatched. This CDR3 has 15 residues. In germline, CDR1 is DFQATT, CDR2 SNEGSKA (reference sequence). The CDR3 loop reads CSARVGYSGGGEAFF. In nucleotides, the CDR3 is TGCAGTGCTAGAGTCGGGTACTCAGGGGGGGGTGAAGCTTTCTTT.

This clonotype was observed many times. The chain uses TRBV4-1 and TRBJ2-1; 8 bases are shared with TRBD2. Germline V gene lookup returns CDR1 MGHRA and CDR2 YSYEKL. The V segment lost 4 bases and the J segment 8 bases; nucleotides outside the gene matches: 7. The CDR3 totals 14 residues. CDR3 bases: TGCGCCAGCAGCCGGACTAGCACCACCGATGAGCAGTTCTTC. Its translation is CASSRTSTTDEQFF.

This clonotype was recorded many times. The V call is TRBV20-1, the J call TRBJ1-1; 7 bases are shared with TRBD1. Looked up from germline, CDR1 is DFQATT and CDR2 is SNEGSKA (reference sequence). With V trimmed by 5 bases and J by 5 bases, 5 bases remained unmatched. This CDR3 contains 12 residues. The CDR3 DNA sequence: TGCAGTGCTGTAAAACAGGGGACTGAAGCTTTCTTT. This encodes CSAVKQGTEAFF.

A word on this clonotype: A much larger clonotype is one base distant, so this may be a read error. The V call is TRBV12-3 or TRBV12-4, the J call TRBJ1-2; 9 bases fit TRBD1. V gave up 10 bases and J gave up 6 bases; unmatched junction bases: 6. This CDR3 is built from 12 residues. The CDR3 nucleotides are TGTGCCACAAACAGGGGGCCCCATGGCTACACCTTC. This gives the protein CATNRGPHGYTF.

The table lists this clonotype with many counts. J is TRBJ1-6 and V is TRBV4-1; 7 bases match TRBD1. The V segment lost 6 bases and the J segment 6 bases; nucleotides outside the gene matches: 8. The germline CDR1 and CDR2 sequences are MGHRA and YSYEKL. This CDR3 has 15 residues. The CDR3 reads CASSPEGARNSPLHF. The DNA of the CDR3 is TGCGCCAGCAGTCCGGAGGGGGCTCGTAATTCACCCCTCCACTTT.

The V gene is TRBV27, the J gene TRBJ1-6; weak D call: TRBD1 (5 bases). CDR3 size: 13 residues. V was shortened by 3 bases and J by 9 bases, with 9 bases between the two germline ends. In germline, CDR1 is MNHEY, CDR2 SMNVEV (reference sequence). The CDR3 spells CASSLGGGSPLHF. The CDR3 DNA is TGTGCCAGCAGTTTGGGGGGGGGTTCACCCCTCCACTTT.

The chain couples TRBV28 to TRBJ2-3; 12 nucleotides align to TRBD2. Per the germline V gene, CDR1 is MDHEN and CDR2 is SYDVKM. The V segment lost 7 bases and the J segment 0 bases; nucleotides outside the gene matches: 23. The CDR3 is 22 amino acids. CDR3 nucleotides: TGTGCCAGCAACCCAACGGTGAGGACTAGCGGGACCCCTCGGGTTAGCACAGATACGCAGTATTTT. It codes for CASNPTVRTSGTPRVSTDTQYF.

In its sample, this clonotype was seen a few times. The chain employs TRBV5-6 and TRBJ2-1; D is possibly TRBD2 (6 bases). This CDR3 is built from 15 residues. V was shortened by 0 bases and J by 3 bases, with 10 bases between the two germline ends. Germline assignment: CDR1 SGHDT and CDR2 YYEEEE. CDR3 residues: CASSLVLADYNEQFF. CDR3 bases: TGTGCCAGCAGCTTGGTACTAGCAGACTACAATGAGCAGTTCTTC.

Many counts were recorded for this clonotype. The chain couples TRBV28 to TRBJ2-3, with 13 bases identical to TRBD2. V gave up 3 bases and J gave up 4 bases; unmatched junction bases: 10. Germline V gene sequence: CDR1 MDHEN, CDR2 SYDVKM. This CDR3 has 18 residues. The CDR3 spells CASSLGPGLAGRADTQYF. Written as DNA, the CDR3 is TGTGCCAGCAGTTTGGGACCGGGACTAGCGGGAAGAGCAGATACGCAGTATTTT.

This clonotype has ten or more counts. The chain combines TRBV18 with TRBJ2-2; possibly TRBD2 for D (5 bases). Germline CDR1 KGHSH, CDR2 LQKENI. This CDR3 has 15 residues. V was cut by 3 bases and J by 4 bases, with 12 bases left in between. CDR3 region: CASSPPWAGTGELFF. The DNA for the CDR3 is TGTGCCAGCTCACCCCCGTGGGCGGGCACCGGGGAGCTGTTTTTT.

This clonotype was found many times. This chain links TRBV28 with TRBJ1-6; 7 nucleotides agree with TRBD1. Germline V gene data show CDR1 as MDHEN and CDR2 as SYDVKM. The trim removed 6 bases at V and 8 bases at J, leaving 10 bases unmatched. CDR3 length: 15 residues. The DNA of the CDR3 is TGTGCCAGCAGCCGCCTACGGGACAGCTATTCACCCCTCCACTTT. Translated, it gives CASSRLRDSYSPLHF.

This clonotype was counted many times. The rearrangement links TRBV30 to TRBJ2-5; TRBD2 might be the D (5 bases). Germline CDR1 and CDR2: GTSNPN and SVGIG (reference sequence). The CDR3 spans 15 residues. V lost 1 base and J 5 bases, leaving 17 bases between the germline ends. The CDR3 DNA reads TGTGCCTGGAGTGCCGGGCTTCACCCGGGGGAGACCCAGTACTTC. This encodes CAWSAGLHPGETQYF.

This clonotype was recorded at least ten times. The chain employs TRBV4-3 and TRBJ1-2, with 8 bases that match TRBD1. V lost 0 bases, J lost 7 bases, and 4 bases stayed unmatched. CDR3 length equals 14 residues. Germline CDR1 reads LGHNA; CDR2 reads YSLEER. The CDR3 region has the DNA TGCGCCAGCAGCCAAGATTACGGACAGGGTGGCTACACCTTC. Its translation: CASSQDYGQGGYTF.

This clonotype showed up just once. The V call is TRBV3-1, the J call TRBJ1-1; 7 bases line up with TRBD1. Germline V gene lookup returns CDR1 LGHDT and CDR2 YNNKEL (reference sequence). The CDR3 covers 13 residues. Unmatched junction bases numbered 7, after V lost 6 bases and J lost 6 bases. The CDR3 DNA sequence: TGTGCCAGCAGACAACAGGGGATCCCTGAAGCTTTCTTT. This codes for CASRQQGIPEAFF.

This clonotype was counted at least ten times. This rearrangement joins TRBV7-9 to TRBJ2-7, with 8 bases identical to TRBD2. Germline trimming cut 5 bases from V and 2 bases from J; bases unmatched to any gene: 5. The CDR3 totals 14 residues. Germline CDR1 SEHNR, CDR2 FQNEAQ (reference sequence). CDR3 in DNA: TGTGCCAGCAGCCCGCCGGGACTAGCCTACGAGCAGTACTTC. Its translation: CASSPPGLAYEQYF.

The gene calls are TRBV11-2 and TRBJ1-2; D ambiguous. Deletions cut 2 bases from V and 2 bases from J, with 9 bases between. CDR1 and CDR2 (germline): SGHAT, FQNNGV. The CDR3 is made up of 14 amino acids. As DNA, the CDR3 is TGTGCCAGCAGCTTAACCCACAGAAACTATGGCTACACCTTC. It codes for CASSLTHRNYGYTF.

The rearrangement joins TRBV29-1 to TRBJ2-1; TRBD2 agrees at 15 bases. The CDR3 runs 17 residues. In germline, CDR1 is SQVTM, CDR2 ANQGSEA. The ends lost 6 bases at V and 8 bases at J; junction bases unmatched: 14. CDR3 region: CSVSYPGTSGRLDEQFF. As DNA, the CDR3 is TGCAGCGTCTCCTACCCCGGGACTAGCGGGAGGTTGGATGAGCAGTTCTTC.

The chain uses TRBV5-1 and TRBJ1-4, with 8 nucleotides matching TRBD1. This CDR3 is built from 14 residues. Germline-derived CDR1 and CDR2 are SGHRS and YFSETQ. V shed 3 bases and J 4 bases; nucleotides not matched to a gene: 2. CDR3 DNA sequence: TGCGCCAGCAGCTCGGGACAGGTTAATGAAAAACTGTTTTTT. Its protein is CASSSGQVNEKLFF.

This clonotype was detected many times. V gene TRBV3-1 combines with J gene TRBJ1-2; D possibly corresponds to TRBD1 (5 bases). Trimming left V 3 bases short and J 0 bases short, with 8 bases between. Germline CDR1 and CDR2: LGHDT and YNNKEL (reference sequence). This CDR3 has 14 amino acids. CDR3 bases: TGTGCCAGCAGCCAGCAGACAGCTAACTATGGCTACACCTTC. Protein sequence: CASSQQTANYGYTF.

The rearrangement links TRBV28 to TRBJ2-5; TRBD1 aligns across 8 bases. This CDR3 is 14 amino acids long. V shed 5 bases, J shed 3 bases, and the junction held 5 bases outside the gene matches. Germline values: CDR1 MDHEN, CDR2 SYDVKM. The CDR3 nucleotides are TGTGCCAGCAGTGCCCCGGGACAGGAAGAGACCCAGTACTTC. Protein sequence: CASSAPGQEETQYF.

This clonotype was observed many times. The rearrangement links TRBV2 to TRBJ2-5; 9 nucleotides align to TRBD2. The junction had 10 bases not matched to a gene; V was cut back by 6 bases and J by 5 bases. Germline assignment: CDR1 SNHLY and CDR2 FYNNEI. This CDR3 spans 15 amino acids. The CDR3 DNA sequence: TGTGCCAGCAGCGCCTTTAGCGGGGGTTTTGAGACCCAGTACTTC. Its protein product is CASSAFSGGFETQYF.

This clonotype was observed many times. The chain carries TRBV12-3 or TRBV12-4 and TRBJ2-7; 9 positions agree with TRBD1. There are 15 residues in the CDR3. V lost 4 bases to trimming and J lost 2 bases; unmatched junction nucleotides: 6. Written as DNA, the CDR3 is TGTGCCAGCAGTTCCAGGACAGGGGACCCCTACGAGCAGTACTTC. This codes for CASSSRTGDPYEQYF.

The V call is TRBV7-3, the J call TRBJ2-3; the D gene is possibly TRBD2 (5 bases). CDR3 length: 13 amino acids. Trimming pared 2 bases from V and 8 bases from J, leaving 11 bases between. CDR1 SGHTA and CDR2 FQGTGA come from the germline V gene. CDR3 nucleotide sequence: TGTGCCAGCAGCTTACAGCGGAGTGGTACGCAGTATTTT. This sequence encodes CASSLQRSGTQYF.

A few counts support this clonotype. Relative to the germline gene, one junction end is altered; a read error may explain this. CDR3 DNA sequence: TGCGCCAGCATGGAGAGACAGGGGACGATTGAAGCTTTCTTT. This codes for CASMERQGTIEAFF. The J gene is TRBJ1-1, the V gene TRBV2, with 8 positions matching TRBD1. The germline V gene encodes CDR1 SNHLY and CDR2 FYNNEI. The CDR3 is 14 amino acids.

The CDR3 sequence is CASSLARQWDGYTF. Here the CDR3 DNA reads TGTGCCAGCAGCTTAGCCCGACAATGGGATGGCTACACCTTC. V usage is TRBV7-9 and J usage is TRBJ1-2, with D uncertain. This CDR3 spans 14 amino acids. V was clipped by 0 bases and J by 6 bases, with 11 bases between them. From germline, CDR1 is SEHNR and CDR2 FQNEAQ (reference sequence).

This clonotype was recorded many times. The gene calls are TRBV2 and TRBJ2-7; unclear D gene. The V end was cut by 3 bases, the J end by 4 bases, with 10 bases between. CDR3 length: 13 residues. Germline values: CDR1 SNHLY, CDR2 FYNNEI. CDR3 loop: CASSDGWAYEQYF. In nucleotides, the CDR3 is TGTGCCAGCAGTGATGGATGGGCATACGAGCAGTACTTC.

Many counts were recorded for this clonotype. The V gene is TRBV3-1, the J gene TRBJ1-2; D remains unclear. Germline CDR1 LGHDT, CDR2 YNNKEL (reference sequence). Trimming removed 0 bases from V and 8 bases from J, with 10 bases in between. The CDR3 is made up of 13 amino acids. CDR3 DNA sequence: TGTGCCAGCAGCCAAGAAGCCTATTTGGGCTACACCTTC. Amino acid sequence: CASSQEAYLGYTF.

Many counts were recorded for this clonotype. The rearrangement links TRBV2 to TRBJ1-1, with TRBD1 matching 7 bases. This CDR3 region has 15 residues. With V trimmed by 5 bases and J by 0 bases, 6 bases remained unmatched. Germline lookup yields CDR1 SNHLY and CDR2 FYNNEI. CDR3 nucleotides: TGTGCCAGCAGTATACGGGACAGCTTGAACACTGAAGCTTTCTTT. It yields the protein CASSIRDSLNTEAFF.